This entry concerns a single TCR beta chain. This entry comes from a study of control samples from healthy donors and cancer patients. Produced via immunoSEQ multiplex PCR; TCRdb's table is partial and in-frame only. The data hold some 49,000 clones, with approximately 86% observed a single time. Germline CDR1 reads MDHEN; CDR2 reads SYDVKM. The V and J ends lost 5 bases and 5 bases respectively, with 13 bases between them. This CDR3 is built from 14 residues. Sequenced material: PBMCs. The clonotype originates from a woman in her forties or fifties with lung cancer. The genes are TRBV28 and TRBJ1-5, with a tentative D call TRBD1 (6 bases). CDR3 in amino acids: CASSPLDSHQPQHF. CDR3 nucleotides: TGTGCCAGCAGTCCTCTGGACAGCCATCAGCCCCAGCATTTT.